The source of this T cell receptor (beta chain) is a study of T-cell reconstitution after alpha-beta-depleted transplantation in children. Construction of the TCRbeta library involved unique molecular identifiers. In TCRdb, the PCR reads were re-called with MiXCR into one record per CDR3 protein. The sample records tens of thousands of distinct CDR3 sequences, 44% being singletons. About this clonotype: Its cognate antigen is unknown.

This CDR3 comprises 15 residues. Trimming took off 4 bases at V and 6 bases at J, with 15 bases between the two ends. Germline V gene sequence: CDR1 MGHDK, CDR2 SYGVNS. Findings of the study overall: Some patients owed their high day-60 TCRbeta diversity to surviving recipient T cells and thymic progenitors. Alpha-beta T cells about two months after transplant reportedly derived from several hundred expanded graft clones. Newly produced T cells mostly provided counts and TCRbeta diversity after one year, as hyperexpanded clones declined.

The chain has TRBV25-1 and TRBJ2-2; D gene unclear. The clonotype comes from a male patient younger than 18 who had a stem cell transplant for acute lymphoblastic leukemia, so the T cells may come from the graft donor. The sample in question was PBMCs, mostly from graft donor cells, obtained 360 days after TCRalphabeta/CD19-depleted stem cell transplant. The CDR3 region is CASSGRFDWAGELFF. CDR3 in DNA: TGTGCCAGCAGTGGAAGATTTGATTGGGCCGGGGAGCTGTTTTTT.